This note documents a single T cell receptor beta chain sequence. In germline, CDR1 is SGHTA, CDR2 FQGNSA. V gave up 5 bases and J gave up 7 bases, with 26 bases separating them. The CDR3 runs 18 residues. In the original workflow: It was from reference gene primer amplification that nucleated cell counts were estimated. Libraries were prepared by immunoSEQ multiplex PCR; TCRdb keeps only in-frame clonotypes and omits some of them. V, J and clone size reflect that table, while D and trimming were determined from the DNA. The sample includes roughly 180,000 clones, about 84% of them seen just once. These data come from a study of blood T cell repertoires in COVID-19. Across the study: The origin of the acute and convalescent COVID-19 samples was the United States, Italy and Spain. PBMCs, B-cell-depleted T cells, or T cells were the source of the cDNA or gDNA that made up the material.

The source is a human donor in a cohort sampled during active COVID-19. Sequenced material: peripheral blood. This chain uses TRBV7-2 with TRBJ1-4; D is perhaps TRBD1 (6 bases). The DNA of the CDR3 is TGTGCCAGCAGCCGCGGCCTGGGGGCGAGGGGTCTCGGTGAAAAACTGTTTTTT. Translating gives CASSRGLGARGLGEKLFF.